The table lists the clone carrying this TCR beta chain with a few counts. Authors of the study amplified TCR beta CDR3 regions from RNA transcripts. In the first-round RT-PCR of the TCR CDR3, the HTBI primer set was used. TCRdb fed the multiplex PCR reads into MiXCR, producing one record per CDR3 protein. The data hold 350,000 to 400,000 distinct CDR3 sequences, with approximately 15% observed a single time. These data are taken from a study of T cells in Graves' hyperthyroidism and ophthalmopathy. This clonotype was obtained from a woman in her 30s with Graves' hyperthyroidism. Sequencing used blood.

The DNA of the CDR3 is TGTGCCAGCCGGGACAGCCAAAACATTCAGTACTTC. The encoded protein is CASRDSQNIQYF. The chain couples TRBV28 to TRBJ2-4; 7 bases map to TRBD1. The CDR3 spans 12 residues. Germline V gene data show CDR1 as MDHEN and CDR2 as SYDVKM. V trimming: 8 bases; J trimming: 5 bases; junction bases outside the gene matches: 3. Looking up the rest from reference TRBV28 and TRBJ2-4 gives the full variable domain: DVKVTQSSRYLVKRTGEKVFLECVQDMDHENMFWYRQDPGLGLRLIYFSYDVKMKEKGDIPEGYSVSREKKERFSLILESASTNQTSMYLCASRDSQNIQYFGAGTRLSVL.